This entry is about one TCR beta chain. Its target antigen remains unknown. Base qualities are not recorded, but no much larger clone differs from it by a single base. This entry is derived from a study of CD8 T cells in Susac syndrome (dated by TCRdb to between 2018 and 2021). In the study overall: Among the Susac syndrome patients who were sequenced, clinically active disease was present in six and clinical remission was observed in eight. At blood withdrawal, Susac syndrome patients were therapy-naive, treated with corticosteroids (with IVIg additionally given to some), or treated with IVIg alone. Repertoire sequencing was used to test whether CD8+ T cell activation and differentiation in Susac syndrome was antigen driven. CD8+ T cell repertoire clonality was compared between some 12 healthy donors, approximately 14 Susac syndrome patients and roughly 15 multiple sclerosis patients.

RNA was extracted using the RNeasy kit, and about 0.45 to 1 ug of the RNA was reverse transcribed with random hexamers. The immunoSEQ multiplex PCR assay, covering 54 Vbeta and 13 Jbeta segments, was used to amplify TCR beta CDR3 regions. Bias from PCR amplification was corrected by using a synthetic template baseline for primer optimization and for computational correction. The authors processed their data as follows. Only productive sequences were kept, with reads annotated to V, D and J genes according to IMGT and analyzed in immunoSEQ Analyzer. Clonality was computed as one minus Shannon entropy normalized by log2 of the number of productive unique sequences. Public and private clones were assessed among the 100 most prevalent clones of each patient and control. Susac-specific clones were defined as absent from healthy and MS cohorts, 1052 published viral clones and other ImmuneACCESS disease sequences. The public reads were run again by TCRdb, first through fastp at Q25 and then through MiXCR, and only productive beta chains were kept. Identical CDR3 proteins give one entry, which carries the most common genes and DNA. What appears here as the V and J calls and clone size reflects TCRdb's work, not the paper's. This sample holds 65,000 to 95,000 distinct CDR3 sequences; around 94% were observed only once. The top ten hold about 0.9% of the sample.

V is pruned by 6 bases and J by 0 bases, leaving 3 bases of the junction without a gene match. In the germline V gene (reference sequence), CDR1 corresponds to MNHEY and CDR2 to SMNVEV. The cysteine opens and the phenylalanine closes a CDR3 of 14 amino acids. Of all the DNA, just the CDR3 is kept, 42 bases in frame from base 1. High-throughput TCR beta sequencing profiled peripheral blood CD8+ and CD4+ T cells from healthy donors, Susac syndrome patients and multiple sclerosis patients. The Susac syndrome patients fulfilled recently defined diagnostic criteria for either definite or probable disease. Bulk CD8+ and CD4+ T cells were purified magnetically by negative isolation, whereas CD8+ TEMRA cells were enriched by FACS. Blood was collected in EDTA tubes and processed within 24 hours, with PBMCs isolated through density gradient centrifugation. PBMCs intended for TCR sequencing were cryopreserved in liquid nitrogen and thawed later in a water bath at 37 degrees C. A purity of at least 90% was achieved for sorted or isolated CD4+, CD8+ and CD8+ TEMRA cells.

What the study reported, not specific to this receptor: Clonal expansion was observed in Susac syndrome CD8+ repertoires, with the highest expansion in CD8+ TEMRA cells and greater expansion in clinically active than in remitting patients. Over 15 Susac-specific public clones were identified in the total CD8+ repertoire, and 5 or 6 Susac-specific public clones were identified in the CD8+ TEMRA repertoire. The TCR sequencing and HLA analysis was acknowledged to have included a relatively small number of individuals.

The V gene is TRBV27 and the J gene is TRBJ2-7; 9 nucleotides in the junction match TRBD1. The receptor was derived from a human donor with Susac syndrome. Sequenced sample: CD8+ T cells from PBMCs. The bases are TGTGCCAGCAGCTCGACAGGGGGCTCCTACGAGCAGTACTTC. It translates as CASSSTGGSYEQYF.